A single sample gave rise to the 9 T cell receptor beta chains below, sequenced in a study of shared clonotypes between healthy human individuals. The protocol was immunoSEQ multiplex PCR, while the TCRdb copy is restricted to in-frame clones and leaves out a portion. The sample lists 300,000 to 400,000 clones; approximately 74% were seen once. The specimen was memory CD4+ T cells sorted from blood. Specified subset: CD45RA-negative fraction. Receptor source: a young man in good health.

The V and J genes are TRBV4-1 and TRBJ1-5, with 7 bases matching TRBD1. The CDR3 runs to 14 residues. Germline CDR1 reads MGHRA; CDR2 reads YSYEKL. Trimming took 0 bases from V and 5 from J; bases not matched to a gene: 1. The DNA for the CDR3 is TGCGCCAGCAGCCAAGATGACAGGGATCAGCCCCAGCATTTT. Its translation is CASSQDDRDQPQHF.

CDR3 sequence reads: CASTDRGAKNIQYF. The CDR3 DNA follows: TGTGCCAGTACCGACAGGGGAGCCAAAAACATTCAGTACTTC. The chain is built from TRBV19 and TRBJ2-4; TRBD1 matches at 8 bases. The length of the CDR3 is 14 residues. The trim removed 7 bases at V and 0 bases at J, leaving 2 bases unmatched. Germline V gene lookup returns CDR1 LNHDA and CDR2 SQIVND (reference sequence).

This clone was seen a single time. The J gene is TRBJ2-2, the V gene TRBV18; 9 bases align to TRBD1. The ends lost 6 bases at V and 4 bases at J; junction bases unmatched: 6. Germline CDR1 KGHSH, CDR2 LQKENI. The CDR3 sequence is 15 residues long. The CDR3 region has the DNA TGTGCCAGCTCCGACAGGGGGTTTATCACCGGGGAGCTGTTTTTT. Protein sequence: CASSDRGFITGELFF.

The CDR3 DNA reads TGTGCCAGTACCCCCGGCGGCAGGGGGGACACCGGGGAGCTGTTTTTT. This sequence encodes CASTPGGRGDTGELFF. V and J are TRBV19 and TRBJ2-2, with D perhaps matching TRBD1 (7 bases). V shed 7 bases and J shed 3 bases, with 18 bases lying between them. The CDR3 covers 16 residues. CDR1 is LNHDA, CDR2 SQIVND, per germline (reference sequence).

The rearrangement links TRBV28 to TRBJ1-2, with D possibly being TRBD1 (5 bases). The CDR3 spans 15 residues. Germline CDR1 reads MDHEN; CDR2 reads SYDVKM. Trimming removed 3 bases at V and 2 bases at J, with 13 bases between. CDR3 loop: CASSFLRGTNYGYTF. The CDR3 nucleotides read TGTGCCAGCAGTTTTCTACGGGGCACCAACTATGGCTACACCTTC.

The rearrangement links TRBV28 to TRBJ2-1, with 7 bases that match TRBD2. CDR3 length equals 12 residues. V shed 6 bases and J 4 bases; nucleotides not matched to a gene: 0. From germline, CDR1 is MDHEN and CDR2 SYDVKM. The CDR3 loop is CASRREYNEQFF. CDR3 sequence (DNA): TGTGCCAGCAGGCGGGAGTACAATGAGCAGTTCTTC. The full variable domain, rest sourced from reference TRBV28 and TRBJ2-1, is DVKVTQSSRYLVKRTGEKVFLECVQDMDHENMFWYRQDPGLGLRLIYFSYDVKMKEKGDIPEGYSVSREKKERFSLILESASTNQTSMYLCASRREYNEQFFGPGTRLTVL.

This clone was seen ten or more times. The chain is built from TRBV5-8 and TRBJ2-5; D perhaps matches TRBD2 (6 bases). The germline V gene has CDR1 SGHTS and CDR2 YDEGEE. This CDR3 has 15 amino acids. V gave up 1 base and J gave up 1 base, with 11 bases separating them. DNA of the CDR3: TGTGCCAGCAGCTTGCGTCCTAGCGTCCAAGAGACCCAGTACTTC. Its translation: CASSLRPSVQETQYF.

This clone was seen a few times. The chain employs TRBV18 and TRBJ1-1, with unresolved D. This CDR3 region has 12 residues. In germline, CDR1 is KGHSH, CDR2 LQKENI. V was shortened by 6 bases and J by 3 bases, with 8 bases between the two germline ends. CDR3 loop: CASSKQHTEAFF. CDR3 DNA: TGTGCCAGCTCCAAGCAGCACACTGAAGCTTTCTTT.

The chain has TRBV7-9 and TRBJ1-5, with unresolved D. From germline, CDR1 is SEHNR and CDR2 FQNEAQ (reference sequence). Trimming shortened V by 1 base and J by 6 bases, and 4 bases separated the two germline ends. The CDR3 has 12 amino acids. CDR3 residues: CASSLDSQPQHF. The CDR3 DNA reads as TGTGCCAGCAGCTTAGATAGTCAGCCCCAGCATTTT.